This T cell receptor beta chain was found in a study of regulatory T cells in long-lasting Graves disease. In the study overall: For a period under 3 months, newly diagnosed Graves' patients had taken antithyroid drugs.

The V and J ends lost 4 bases and 2 bases respectively, with 13 bases between them. The CDR3 consists of 15 residues. Per the germline V gene, CDR1 is SGDLS and CDR2 is YYNGEE. Specified time point: newly diagnosed GD, antithyroid drugs for less than 3 months. PBMCs were the source of the RNA used for TCR sequencing. The patients were enrolled through endocrinology in Xi'an, China. Construction of TCR beta libraries relied on iRepertoire HTBI primers and on Arm-PCR targeting CDR3 regions. TCRdb ran MiXCR on the multiplex PCR reads and lists one entry per CDR3 protein. The top ten clones hold around 20% of a sample with some 350,000 distinct CDR3 sequences, around 15% of them seen once. This same sample was also taken into another study, of T cells in Graves' hyperthyroidism and ophthalmopathy. That paper states: Most thyroid clonotypes expanded above 0.001 appeared in blood too.

The sequenced sample was peripheral blood mononuclear cells (PBMCs), obtained at new diagnosis, from a patient treated with antithyroid drugs. The TCR was taken from a woman between 18 and 30 years old with Graves disease. The rearrangement joins TRBV9 to TRBJ2-1; the D gene is possibly TRBD1 (6 bases). This CDR3 is CASSIEGEPYNEQFF. As DNA, the CDR3 is TGTGCCAGCAGCATAGAGGGGGAACCCTACAATGAGCAGTTCTTC.